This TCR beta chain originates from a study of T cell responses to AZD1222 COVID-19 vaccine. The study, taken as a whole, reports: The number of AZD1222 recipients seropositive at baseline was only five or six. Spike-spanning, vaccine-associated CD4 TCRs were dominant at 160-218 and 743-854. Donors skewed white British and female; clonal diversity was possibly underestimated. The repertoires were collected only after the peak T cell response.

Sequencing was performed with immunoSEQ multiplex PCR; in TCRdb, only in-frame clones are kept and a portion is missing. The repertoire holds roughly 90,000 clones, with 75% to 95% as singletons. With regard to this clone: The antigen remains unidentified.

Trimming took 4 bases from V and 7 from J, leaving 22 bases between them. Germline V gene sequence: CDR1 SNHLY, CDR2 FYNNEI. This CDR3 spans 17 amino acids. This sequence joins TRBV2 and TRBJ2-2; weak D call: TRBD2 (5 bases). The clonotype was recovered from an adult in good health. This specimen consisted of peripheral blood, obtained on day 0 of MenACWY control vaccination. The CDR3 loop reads CASSAGSTINGLGELFF. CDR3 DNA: TGTGCCAGCAGTGCGGGATCAACGATAAACGGACTCGGGGAGCTGTTTTTT.